This TCR beta chain is drawn from a study of shared clonotypes between healthy human individuals. General observations from the study: The sampled material consisted only of blood, and tissue repertoires are likely to differ. Represented diversity, genetic and exposure-history alike, was limited by few donors.

Profiled with immunoSEQ multiplex PCR; TCRdb holds only in-frame clones, not every one. Found here are roughly 450,000 clones, 79% of them singletons; the top ten hold 13%. For this clone: Its matching antigen is unknown.

Sequences were obtained from PBMCs. This receptor was taken from a woman aged 40 to 50 in good health. Some clones in this sample may be carry-over from other donors' samples.

The CDR3 DNA sequence: TGTGCCAGTAGTACCTCGCCGGGGAACACTGAAGCTTTCTTT. It is translated as CASSTSPGNTEAFF. V gene TRBV19 combines with J gene TRBJ1-1; D is ambiguous. Trimming took 4 bases from V and 1 from J, leaving 10 bases between them. In germline, CDR1 is LNHDA, CDR2 SQIVND (reference sequence). This CDR3 spans 14 amino acids.